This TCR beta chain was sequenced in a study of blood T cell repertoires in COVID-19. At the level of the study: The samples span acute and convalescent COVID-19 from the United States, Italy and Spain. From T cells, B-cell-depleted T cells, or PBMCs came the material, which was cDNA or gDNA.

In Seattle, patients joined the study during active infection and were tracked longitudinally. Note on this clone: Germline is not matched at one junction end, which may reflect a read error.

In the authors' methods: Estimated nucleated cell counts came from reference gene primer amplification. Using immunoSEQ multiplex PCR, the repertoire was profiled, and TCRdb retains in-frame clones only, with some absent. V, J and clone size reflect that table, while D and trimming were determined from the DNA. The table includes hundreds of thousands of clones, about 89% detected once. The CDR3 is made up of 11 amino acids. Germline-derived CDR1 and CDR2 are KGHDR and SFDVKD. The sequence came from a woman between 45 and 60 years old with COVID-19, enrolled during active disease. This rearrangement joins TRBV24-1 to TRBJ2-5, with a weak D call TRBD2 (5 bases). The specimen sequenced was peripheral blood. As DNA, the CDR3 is TGTGCCACCAGTGACCTCCGGACTTGGCACTTC. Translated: CATSDLRTWHF.